The clone carrying this T cell receptor (beta chain) was recorded at least ten times. The data originate from a study of molecular identifiers for immune sequencing clone quantification. Study overall: Four of five RNA aliquots from approximately 20,000 or 100,000 naive CD8 T cells were sequenced.

The authors built bulk TCR libraries by previously described methods with listed TCR primers. TCRdb independently ran MiXCR on the PCR reads; one entry per CDR3 protein. The data contain fewer than 70,000 distinct CDR3 sequences, roughly 18% of them seen just once; the ten biggest clones take up approximately 1.5%. Naive CD8 sequencing libraries were generated from around 20,000 to 1,000,000 sorted cells, with 10%, 30% or 50% RNA as input. CDR1 and CDR2 from the germline V gene are SGHRS and YFSETQ. Trimming took 2 bases from V and 2 from J; bases not matched to a gene: 12. CDR3 length: 17 amino acids.

The sequencing input was naive CD8+ T cells from blood, with Jurkat cell RNA spiked in. Subset noted: FACS-sorted CD8+CD4-CCR7+CD45RA+ naive T cells. The chain couples TRBV5-1 to TRBJ2-5; 7 bases are shared with TRBD1. The clonotype originates from a human donor in good health. Some libraries in this study had Jurkat cell RNA spiked in. In nucleotides, the CDR3 is TGCGCCAGCAGCTTTAAGGTTCTGGGACAGCATCAAGAGACCCAGTACTTC. Protein sequence: CASSFKVLGQHQETQYF.